Below, 21 T cell receptor beta chains from the same sample are listed, as sequenced in a study of T cell responses to AZD1222 COVID-19 vaccine. Only in-frame clones appear in the TCRdb table, and some are missing; sequencing was by immunoSEQ multiplex PCR. The data contain 90,000 to 120,000 clones, about 91% of them singletons. The source was peripheral blood, collected on day 0 of AZD1222 vaccination. These receptors were taken from an adult in good health.

In regard to this clone: Distinct nucleotide sequences in the sample also encode this CDR3. V is TRBV6-1 and J is TRBJ1-3; D gene ambiguous. V was shortened by 1 base and J by 4 bases, with 11 bases between the two germline ends. CDR3 size: 15 residues. CDR1 is MNHNS and CDR2 is SASEGT in the germline V gene. The CDR3 bases are TGTGCCAGCAGTGAAGGTCGGGGTTCCGGAAACACCATATATTTT. Amino acid sequence: CASSEGRGSGNTIYF.

The gene calls are TRBV15 and TRBJ1-1, with D hard to call. CDR1 is LNHNV, CDR2 YYDKDF, per germline (reference sequence). The CDR3 is 15 residues long. V lost 6 bases and J lost 0, with 14 bases in between. CDR3: CATSPRSWVNTEAFF. CDR3 in DNA: TGTGCCACCAGTCCTAGGTCGTGGGTGAACACTGAAGCTTTCTTT.

The chain combines TRBV30 with TRBJ1-1; D gene ambiguous. The V gene's germline CDR1 is GTSNPN and CDR2 SVGIG (reference sequence). The V end was cut by 2 bases, the J end by 1 base, with 11 bases between. CDR3 size: 14 residues. CDR3 residues: CAWSLTLGNTEAFF. CDR3 nucleotide sequence: TGTGCCTGGAGTCTTACATTGGGGAACACTGAAGCTTTCTTT.

V gene TRBV7-9 combines with J gene TRBJ1-3; D is ambiguous. Trimming shortened V by 1 base and J by 0 bases, and 7 bases separated the two germline ends. The germline gives CDR1 SEHNR, CDR2 FQNEAQ (reference sequence). The CDR3 contains 15 residues. The CDR3 DNA reads TGTGCCAGCAGCTTAGGTGAGAGCTCTGGAAACACCATATATTTT. Translating gives CASSLGESSGNTIYF. The full variable domain, rest sourced from reference TRBV7-9 and TRBJ1-3, is DTGVSQNPRHKITKRGQNVTFRCDPISEHNRLYWYRQTLGQGPEFLTYFQNEAQLEKSRLLSDRFSAERPKGSFSTLEIQRTEQGDSAMYLCASSLGESSGNTIYFGEGSWLTVV.

This chain uses TRBV25-1 with TRBJ1-1, with TRBD1 matching 7 bases. The length of the CDR3 is 13 residues. Trimming took 7 bases from V and 0 from J; bases not matched to a gene: 2. Germline-derived CDR1 and CDR2 are MGHDK and SYGVNS. This CDR3 is CASKGAVNTEAFF. The CDR3 DNA is TGTGCCAGCAAGGGGGCGGTGAACACTGAAGCTTTCTTT.

A word on this clone: Within the sample, other DNA sequences also encode this same CDR3. The chain has TRBV11-2 and TRBJ2-7; perhaps TRBD2 as D (6 bases). CDR1 is SGHAT and CDR2 is FQNNGV in the germline V gene. With 6 bases removed from V and 1 base from J, the gap between germline ends came to 13 bases. There are 14 residues in the CDR3. In nucleotides, the CDR3 is TGTGCCAGCAGGGGTCAGGGAGGATCCTACGAGCAGTACTTC. Amino acids: CASRGQGGSYEQYF.

V usage is TRBV5-6 and J usage is TRBJ1-6; 9 nucleotides agree with TRBD1. The CDR3 length is 16 residues. Trimming removed 4 bases from V and 6 bases from J; junction bases left unmatched: 8. Germline lookup yields CDR1 SGHDT and CDR2 YYEEEE. The DNA of the CDR3 is TGTGCCAGCAGCGCCGGGACAGGGCGATCTAATTCACCCCTCCACTTT. It yields the protein CASSAGTGRSNSPLHF.

The chain is built from TRBV7-2 and TRBJ1-2; D is undetermined. Per germline, CDR1 SGHTA and CDR2 FQGNSA. Deletions cut 1 base from V and 8 bases from J, with 11 bases between. This CDR3 has 13 amino acids. Written as DNA, the CDR3 is TGTGCCAGCAGCTTAGGTACAGACCCAGGCTACACCTTC. Protein: CASSLGTDPGYTF.

V is TRBV29-1 and J is TRBJ2-3; TRBD2 aligns across 11 bases. Germline lookup yields CDR1 SQVTM and CDR2 ANQGSEA. The CDR3 runs 15 residues. V shed 4 bases, J shed 5 bases, and the junction held 8 bases outside the gene matches. The CDR3 is CSVAHSGTSGDTQYF. As DNA, the CDR3 is TGCAGCGTTGCTCACTCCGGGACTAGCGGAGATACGCAGTATTTT.

The chain recombines TRBV7-8 with TRBJ1-3; weak D call: TRBD1 (6 bases). This CDR3 is built from 15 residues. V was shortened by 3 bases and J by 2 bases, with 11 bases between the two germline ends. Germline assignment: CDR1 SGHVS and CDR2 FQNEAQ. The CDR3 region is CASSFQGMTGNTIYF. The CDR3 DNA follows: TGTGCCAGCAGCTTTCAGGGGATGACTGGAAACACCATATATTTT.

The chain employs TRBV5-6 and TRBJ2-2, with no clear D. CDR3 length: 14 residues. V shed 2 bases and J shed 7 bases, with 12 bases lying between them. Per the germline V gene, CDR1 is SGHDT and CDR2 is YYEEEE. In DNA form, the CDR3 reads TGTGCCAGCAGCTTTAACGTCAAGGGCGGGGAGCTGTTTTTT. Protein product: CASSFNVKGGELFF.

For the CDR3, the DNA is TGTGCCAGCAGCTCAGGACAGGAATATGGCTACACCTTC. This sequence encodes CASSSGQEYGYTF. The J gene is TRBJ1-2, the V gene TRBV27; 7 nucleotides line up with TRBD1. CDR1 and CDR2 from the germline V gene are MNHEY and SMNVEV (reference sequence). CDR3 length: 13 amino acids. J gave up 5 bases and V 6 bases, and 6 bases lay outside the gene matches.

The chain joins TRBV4-1 to TRBJ2-4; a possible D gene is TRBD1 (5 bases). CDR1 is MGHRA, CDR2 YSYEKL, per germline. V was shortened by 1 base and J by 3 bases, with 16 bases between the two germline ends. The CDR3 runs to 17 residues. The CDR3 DNA reads TGCGCCAGCAGCCAAGTTGCCAGGGAATGGGACAAAAACATTCAGTACTTC. Encoded protein: CASSQVAREWDKNIQYF.

This sequence joins TRBV11-2 and TRBJ2-1, with D possibly matching TRBD2 (5 bases). V lost 4 bases and J lost 3, with 16 bases in between. Germline CDR1 and CDR2: SGHAT and FQNNGV. The CDR3 has 16 residues. The CDR3 loop is CASSSPGYAIYNEQFF. CDR3 coding DNA: TGTGCCAGCAGCTCCCCGGGGTACGCCATCTACAATGAGCAGTTCTTC.

The chain carries TRBV11-2 and TRBJ2-7; 13 positions match TRBD2. The germline gives CDR1 SGHAT, CDR2 FQNNGV. CDR3 length equals 17 residues. V lost 3 bases and J lost 0; bases outside the gene matches: 5. The CDR3, as DNA: TGTGCCAGCAGCTTCACTAGCGGGGGGGTAAGCTCCTACGAGCAGTACTTC. Its protein product is CASSFTSGGVSSYEQYF. The whole variable domain, remainder taken from reference TRBV11-2 and TRBJ2-7, is EAGVAQSPRYKIIEKRQSVAFWCNPISGHATLYWYQQILGQGPKLLIQFQNNGVVDDSQLPKDRFSAERLKGVDSTLKIQPAKLEDSAVYLCASSFTSGGVSSYEQYFGPGTRLTVT.

The chain employs TRBV30 and TRBJ1-1; tentative D call: TRBD1 (5 bases). V dropped 1 base and J dropped 2 bases, with 11 bases sitting between them. The germline gives CDR1 GTSNPN, CDR2 SVGIG (reference sequence). This CDR3 region has 14 residues. Here the CDR3 DNA reads TGTGCCTGGAGTGAAGGGACCCTAAACACTGAAGCTTTCTTT. Translating it yields CAWSEGTLNTEAFF.

The chain recombines TRBV11-2 with TRBJ1-1; TRBD1 matches at 9 bases. The germline CDR1 and CDR2 sequences are SGHAT and FQNNGV. The junction had 7 bases not matched to a gene; V was cut back by 4 bases and J by 4 bases. The CDR3 covers 15 residues. The CDR3 DNA sequence: TGTGCCAGCAGCTCTTACAGGGGGCTGGGCACTGAAGCTTTCTTT. This sequence encodes CASSSYRGLGTEAFF.

V gene TRBV6-5 combines with J gene TRBJ2-7; the match to TRBD2 covers 14 bases. The germline CDR1 and CDR2 sequences are MNHEY and SVGAGI. The V gene end was trimmed by 7 bases and the J gene end by 5 bases; junction bases not matched to a gene: 7. CDR3 length: 15 amino acids. The CDR3 here is CASNRLAGGRDEQYF. CDR3 coding DNA: TGTGCCAGCAACCGACTAGCGGGGGGGCGTGACGAGCAGTACTTC.

This clone was recorded only once. The V call is TRBV2, the J call TRBJ1-2, with TRBD1 as a possible D gene (6 bases). The V end was cut by 7 bases, the J end by 4 bases, with 19 bases between. Germline CDR1 is SNHLY and CDR2 is FYNNEI. The CDR3 spans 15 residues. CDR3 region: CASTTGAQGLYGYTF. CDR3 nucleotide sequence: TGTGCCAGCACCACCGGAGCACAGGGCCTCTATGGCTACACCTTC.

This rearrangement joins TRBV18 to TRBJ1-2; D is undetermined. Germline-derived CDR1 and CDR2 are KGHSH and LQKENI. V shed 1 base and J shed 4 bases, with 10 bases lying between them. This CDR3 spans 14 amino acids. In nucleotides, the CDR3 is TGTGCCAGCTCACCACTTTCAGAGCCCTATGGCTACACCTTC. This encodes CASSPLSEPYGYTF.

V and J are TRBV4-1 and TRBJ2-4; maybe TRBD2 (6 bases). V was clipped by 3 bases and J by 0 bases, with 18 bases between them. This CDR3 contains 18 residues. Germline V CDR1 and CDR2: MGHRA, YSYEKL. CDR3 DNA: TGCGCCAGCAGCCATGTGAGGGCGGGAATCCTAGCCAAAAACATTCAGTACTTC. This translates into CASSHVRAGILAKNIQYF.